The rows below give T cell receptor beta chains drawn from one sample of a study of cytomegalovirus exposure and HLA in healthy donors. Profiling relied on immunoSEQ multiplex PCR, and the TCRdb table lists in-frame clones only, not all of them. The sample has just over 95,000 clones, approximately 77% seen once. The specimen was PBMCs. All receptors come from a woman aged 40 to 49 in good health and CMV-seronegative. Both conserved end residues are part of each CDR3. D genes are given only for firm matches. Some rows have no size entry. The others give once, few or many, or a class for an expanded clone.

J gene,clone size,D gene,V gene,CDR3 DNA,CDR3 protein
TRBJ2-7,few,NA,TRBV4-1,TGCGCCAGCAGCCAAGACACTCCAAATACACCTATCTCGAGGGAGCAGTACTTC,CASSQDTPNTPISREQYF
TRBJ1-2,NA,NA,TRBV19,TGTGCCTCATCGGGACTACTCAACTATGGCTACACCTTC,CASSGLLNYGYTF
TRBJ2-5,NA,NA,TRBV4-1,TGCGCCAGCAGCCAGAGGGCCCCAAACGCCCAAGAGACCCAGTACTTC,CASSQRAPNAQETQYF
TRBJ1-4,NA,NA,TRBV6-5,TGTGCCAGCAGTTACGATGGCGAAAAACTGTTTTTT,CASSYDGEKLFF
TRBJ1-1,few,NA,TRBV2,TGTGCCAGCAGGGAGTTTGGGAACACTGAAGCTTTCTTT,CASREFGNTEAFF
TRBJ2-1,NA,NA,TRBV5-1,TGCGCCAGCAGCGAGAGCTCCTACAATGAGCAGTTCTTC,CASSESSYNEQFF
TRBJ2-7,NA,TRBD1,TRBV7-3,TGTGCCAGCAGCCCGAAAGGGGGACAGGGGGTCGAGCAGTACTTC,CASSPKGGQGVEQYF
TRBJ1-4,NA,TRBD1,TRBV7-9,TGTGCCAGCAGCTATGGGACAGGTCCTAATGAAAAACTGTTTTTT,CASSYGTGPNEKLFF
TRBJ1-6,NA,NA,TRBV4-1,TGCGCCAGCAGCCAAGACGACAGGACCAAGGGCAAAAATTCACCCCTCCACTTT,CASSQDDRTKGKNSPLHF
TRBJ2-5,NA,NA,TRBV7-9,TGTGCCAGCGTAAAGGAGGAGACCCAGTACTTC,CASVKEETQYF
TRBJ1-2,NA,NA,TRBV5-6,TGTGCCAGCAGGTTAGATGAGGTATATGGCTACACCTTC,CASRLDEVYGYTF
TRBJ2-7,NA,TRBD1,TRBV6-5,TGTGCCAGTACCCGGGACAGTCACTCCTACGAGCAGTACTTC,CASTRDSHSYEQYF
TRBJ2-4,once,NA,TRBV5-1,TGCGCCAGCAGCTTGGAAGGTGGGGGGGCCAAAAACATTCAGTACTTC,CASSLEGGGAKNIQYF
TRBJ2-1,NA,NA,TRBV7-8,TGTGCCAGCAGCACCCCGGAGGAGGCGAATGAGCAGTTCTTC,CASSTPEEANEQFF
TRBJ1-5,NA,NA,TRBV15,TGTGCCACCAGCAGAGATAGGCAGGGCAAGCAGCCCCAGCATTTT,CATSRDRQGKQPQHF
TRBJ1-1,NA,NA,TRBV6-5,TGTGCCAGCAGTTACAATTCGGGCAGGGACACTGAAGCTTTCTTT,CASSYNSGRDTEAFF
TRBJ1-2,NA,TRBD1,TRBV10-1,TGCGCCAGCAGTGCCGAACAGGGGGCTAACTATGGCTACACCTTC,CASSAEQGANYGYTF
TRBJ2-6,NA,NA,TRBV5-1,TGCGCCAGCAGCTTGGCAGGGGAAGCTGGGGCCAACGTCCTGACTTTC,CASSLAGEAGANVLTF
TRBJ2-7,NA,TRBD1,TRBV2,TGTGCCAGCAGTGGAGACAGGGGGTTGGGCGAGCAGTACTTC,CASSGDRGLGEQYF
TRBJ2-7,few,TRBD1,TRBV7-8,TGTGCCAGCAGCTCAACCAGGGCAGGGGGATACGAGCAGTACTTC,CASSSTRAGGYEQYF
TRBJ2-7,few,NA,TRBV27,TGTGCCAGCAGTTTGCAACAGGGAGTAAAGCGCGAGCAGTACTTC,CASSLQQGVKREQYF
TRBJ1-2,NA,NA,TRBV6-9,TGTGCCAGCCTAGGGGGTAACGGCTACACCTTC,CASLGGNGYTF
TRBJ1-5,NA,TRBD1,TRBV2,TGTGCCAGCAGTGTCGGACAGGGCATCAATCAGCCCCAGCATTTT,CASSVGQGINQPQHF
TRBJ1-1,NA,TRBD1,TRBV2,TGTGCCAGCAGCCCCAGGGGGAATGAAGCTTTCTTT,CASSPRGNEAFF
TRBJ2-6,NA,TRBD1,TRBV5-1,TGCGCCAGCAGCTTGATGGGGACAGGCCGGACCTCTGGGGCCAACGTCCTGACTTTC,CASSLMGTGRTSGANVLTF
TRBJ1-1,NA,NA,TRBV27,TGTGCCAGCAGTTTGGGGAGGGGCAAAGTGAACACTGAAGCTTTCTTT,CASSLGRGKVNTEAFF
TRBJ1-2,NA,NA,TRBV19,TGTGCCAGTAGCCCCCGGGGAGGAGGCTATGGCTACACCTTC,CASSPRGGGYGYTF
TRBJ2-3,NA,NA,TRBV30,TGTGCCTGGCTGGGGCTAGTAGATACGCAGTATTTT,CAWLGLVDTQYF
TRBJ1-5,few,NA,TRBV6-4,TGTGCCAGCAGTGTTGACGGGGATCAGCCCCAGCATTTT,CASSVDGDQPQHF
TRBJ1-2,NA,NA,TRBV28,TGTGCCAGCACTCTAATCCAGGGTAATCAGGGCTACACCTTC,CASTLIQGNQGYTF
TRBJ2-1,NA,TRBD2,TRBV7-3,TGTGCCAGCAGCATAGTGGGCGGGGGGGCCTACAATGAGCAGTTCTTC,CASSIVGGGAYNEQFF
TRBJ2-1,NA,NA,TRBV6-5,TGTGCCAGCAGTTACAGAAGCAAGCAGTTCTTC,CASSYRSKQFF
TRBJ1-1,NA,NA,TRBV18,TGTGCCAGCTCACCACCACGGGGAACTCCTACGTCGGGCACTGAAGCTTTCTTT,CASSPPRGTPTSGTEAFF
TRBJ1-3,NA,TRBD1,TRBV19,TGTGCCAGTAGACCGGGACAGACCAGAACAAAGTTTGGAAACACCATATATTTT,CASRPGQTRTKFGNTIYF
TRBJ2-1,NA,NA,TRBV5-1,TGCGCCAGCAGCTCCCGACAGGTCCGGAGTTGGGATTACAATGAGCAGTTCTTC,CASSSRQVRSWDYNEQFF
TRBJ1-2,few,NA,TRBV5-4,TGTGCCAGCAGCTTGGCCGCAGGGGTCAACTATGGCTACACCTTC,CASSLAAGVNYGYTF
TRBJ1-5,few,NA,TRBV29-1,TGCAGCGTGTCCGACAGGATCAATCAGCCCCAGCATTTT,CSVSDRINQPQHF
TRBJ2-5,once,NA,TRBV7-2,TGTGCCAGCAGCTTAGGGGGGCCCCAAGAGACCCAGTACTTC,CASSLGGPQETQYF
TRBJ1-2,NA,NA,TRBV6-1,TGTGCCAGCAGTGAAGCTGATCGACAGGCGTATGGCTACACCTTC,CASSEADRQAYGYTF
TRBJ2-5,few,NA,TRBV7-2,TGTGCCAGCAGCTTATCAGGGATAGAGACCCAGTACTTC,CASSLSGIETQYF
TRBJ2-3,NA,TRBD1,TRBV6-4,TGTGCCAGCAGTAGGACAGGGACAGATACGCAGTATTTT,CASSRTGTDTQYF
TRBJ1-3,NA,NA,TRBV6-6,TGTGCCAGCACGGGAACGGATCGAAACACCATATATTTT,CASTGTDRNTIYF
TRBJ1-1,NA,NA,TRBV2,TGTGCCAGCGTTAGAGACACTGAAGCTTTCTTT,CASVRDTEAFF
TRBJ2-3,once,TRBD2,TRBV7-8,TGTGCCAGCAGCTTAAAGGGACTAGCGGGGGGCAGGAGGCAGTATTTT,CASSLKGLAGGRRQYF
TRBJ1-4,NA,TRBD1,TRBV4-3,TGCGCCAGCAGCCAAGATTTTGGCAGGGGGCTTATTATGGCTAATGAAAAACTGTTTTTT,CASSQDFGRGLIMANEKLFF
TRBJ1-1,NA,NA,TRBV5-1,TGCGCCAGCAGCATCCAAGGGGCTGAAGCTTTCTTT,CASSIQGAEAFF
TRBJ2-3,NA,NA,TRBV19,TGTGCCAGTAGTCCTATGGGGGGTTTGGCAGATACGCAGTATTTT,CASSPMGGLADTQYF
TRBJ2-7,NA,NA,TRBV9,TGTGCCAGCAGCTCGAGGGACAGCGGAGGGACCTACGAGCAGTACTTC,CASSSRDSGGTYEQYF
TRBJ2-2,NA,NA,TRBV30,TGTGCCGCAGCGGGACACCACACCGGGGAGCTGTTTTTT,CAAAGHHTGELFF